This entry describes one TCR beta chain. Its antigen remains unidentified. This specimen comes from a study of cytomegalovirus exposure and HLA in healthy donors. Study findings and constraints: TCR beta V- and J-gene trimming was later associated with a missense DCLRE1C variant. Researchers had no immune exposure information except CMV serostatus available. TCR beta V segments were, for the most part, productive about 87% or about 30% of the time in an earlier analysis.

Primers for the PCR totalled 60 Vbeta and 13 Jbeta. The method was immunoSEQ multiplex PCR; TCRdb's version includes in-frame clones alone and lacks a portion of them. Of some 200,000 clones in the sample, around 68% were seen once. The source is a man aged 40-55 years in good health and CMV-seronegative. The sequenced sample was PBMCs.

DNA of the CDR3: TGTGCTAGTGGTTTGTTTCAGGGCGGGGAGCTGTTTTTT. This encodes CASGLFQGGELFF. The V call is TRBV12-5, the J call TRBJ2-2, with D perhaps TRBD1 (5 bases). This CDR3 comprises 13 residues. Germline-derived CDR1 and CDR2 are LGHNT and FRNRAP. V was shortened by 2 bases and J by 7 bases, with 8 bases between the two germline ends.